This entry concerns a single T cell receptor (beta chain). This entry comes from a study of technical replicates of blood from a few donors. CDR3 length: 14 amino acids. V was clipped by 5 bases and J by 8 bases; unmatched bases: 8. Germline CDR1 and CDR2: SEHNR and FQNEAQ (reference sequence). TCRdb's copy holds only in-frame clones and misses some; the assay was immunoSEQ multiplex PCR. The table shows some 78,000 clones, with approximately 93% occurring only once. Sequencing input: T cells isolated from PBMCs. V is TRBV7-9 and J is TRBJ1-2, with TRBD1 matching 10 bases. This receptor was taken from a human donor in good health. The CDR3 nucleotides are TGTGCCAGCAGCCCCGGACAGGGGGTGCAGGGCTACACCTTC. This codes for CASSPGQGVQGYTF. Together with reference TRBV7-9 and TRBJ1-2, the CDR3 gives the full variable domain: DTGVSQNPRHKITKRGQNVTFRCDPISEHNRLYWYRQTLGQGPEFLTYFQNEAQLEKSRLLSDRFSAERPKGSFSTLEIQRTEQGDSAMYLCASSPGQGVQGYTFGSGTRLTVV.